This T cell receptor (beta chain) was recorded in a study of CD8 T cells in Susac syndrome. J lost 2 bases, V lost 0 bases, and 11 bases had no gene match. Germline CDR1 is SGHDT and CDR2 is YYEEEE. The CDR3 runs 19 residues. Reverse transcription of roughly 0.5 to 1 ug RNA used random hexamers. The authors amplified TCR beta CDR3 across 54 Vbeta and 13 Jbeta using immunoSEQ multiplex PCR. TCRdb redid the calling of the immunoSEQ multiplex PCR reads with MiXCR, one entry per CDR3 protein. In the table there are approximately 270,000 distinct CDR3 sequences, around 93% of which are singletons. The T cells that were sequenced for TCR beta were CD8+ and CD4+ cells from blood. The multiple sclerosis controls, all treatment-naive patients, had relapsing-remitting disease that was stable or active. Negative isolation yielded the CD8+ and CD4+ T cells, while FACS enriched the TEMRA cells.

Sequencing used CD4+ T cells from PBMCs. This chain connects TRBV5-6 to TRBJ2-6; 7 nucleotides agree with TRBD2. The TCR comes from a human donor with multiple sclerosis. The CDR3 sequence is CASSLVWAGVVAGANVLTF. CDR3 coding DNA: TGTGCCAGCAGCTTGGTATGGGCGGGAGTGGTTGCTGGGGCCAACGTCCTGACTTTC.